This T cell receptor beta chain was recovered during a study of shared clonotypes between healthy human individuals. The study's findings and limits: Clonotypes not shared had lower generation probabilities than those common to all four donors.

Germline CDR1 and CDR2: SEHNR and FQNEAQ (reference sequence). Trimming took 1 base from V and 1 from J, leaving 13 bases between them. The CDR3 contains 16 residues. The authors' processing: There were no quality scores in the junction-only immunoSEQ sequences, so filtering differed. The table came from immunoSEQ multiplex PCR; TCRdb's copy has only in-frame clones and leaves some out. V, J and clone size are taken as reported in that table, and D and trimming were inferred from the DNA itself. The profile shows about 980,000 clones, over 60% of them singletons. Remarks on this clone: Its cognate antigen is unknown.

This sequence originates from a man aged 18-30 years in good health. This chain links TRBV7-9 with TRBJ1-1; no definite D call. Sequencing used memory CD4+ T cells sorted from blood. Subset defined: CD45RA-negative fraction. CDR3 nucleotides: TGTGCCAGCAGCTTAGTAGAGGGCGGAAGGAACACTGAAGCTTTCTTT. It specifies CASSLVEGGRNTEAFF.